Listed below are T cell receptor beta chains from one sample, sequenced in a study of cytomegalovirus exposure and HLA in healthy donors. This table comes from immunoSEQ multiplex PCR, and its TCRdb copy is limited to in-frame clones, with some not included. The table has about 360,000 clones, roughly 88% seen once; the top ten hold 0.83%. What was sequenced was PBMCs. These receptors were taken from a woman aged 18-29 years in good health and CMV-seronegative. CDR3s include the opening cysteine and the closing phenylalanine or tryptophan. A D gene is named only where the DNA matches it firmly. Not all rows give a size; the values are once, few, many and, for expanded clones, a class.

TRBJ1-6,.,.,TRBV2,CASSEGHPLHF,TGTGCCAGCAGTGAAGGGCACCCCCTCCACTTT
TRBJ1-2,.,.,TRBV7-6,CASSLALGPEGGGYTF,TGTGCCAGCAGCTTAGCGCTAGGGCCTGAAGGAGGGGGCTACACCTTC
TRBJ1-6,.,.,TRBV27,CATQAGQSSYNSPLHF,TGTGCCACCCAAGCAGGCCAAAGCTCCTATAATTCACCCCTCCACTTT
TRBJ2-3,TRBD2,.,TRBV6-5,CASSYFRTSADTQYF,TGTGCCAGCAGTTACTTCAGGACTAGCGCAGATACGCAGTATTTT
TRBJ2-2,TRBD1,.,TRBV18,CASSPRQGAYTGELFF,TGTGCCAGCTCACCAAGACAGGGGGCATACACCGGGGAGCTGTTTTTT
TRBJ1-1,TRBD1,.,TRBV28,CASSTYYRGRGTEAFF,TGTGCCAGCAGCACCTACTACAGGGGGCGCGGAACTGAAGCTTTCTTT
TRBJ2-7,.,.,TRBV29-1,CSVDLGRGRNEQYF,TGCAGCGTTGACCTTGGGAGGGGGAGAAACGAGCAGTACTTC
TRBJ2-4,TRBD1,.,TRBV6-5,CASSYAPVTGLNIQYF,TGTGCCAGCAGTTACGCCCCAGTGACAGGGTTGAACATTCAGTACTTC
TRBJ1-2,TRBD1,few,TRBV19,CASSTGQAYGYTF,TGTGCCAGTAGTACGGGACAGGCCTATGGCTACACCTTC
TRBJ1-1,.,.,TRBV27,CASSPSPGSEAFF,TGTGCCAGCAGCCCCTCCCCAGGGTCTGAAGCTTTCTTT
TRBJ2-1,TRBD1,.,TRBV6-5,CASSPGQGFDEQFF,TGTGCCAGCAGTCCTGGACAGGGGTTTGATGAGCAGTTCTTC
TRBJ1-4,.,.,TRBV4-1,CASSPTPRDEKLFF,TGCGCCAGCAGCCCGACACCGAGAGATGAAAAACTGTTTTTT
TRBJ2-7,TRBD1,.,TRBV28,CASSPLGQGVYEQYF,TGTGCCAGCAGTCCCCTCGGACAGGGAGTTTACGAGCAGTACTTC
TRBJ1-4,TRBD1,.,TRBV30,CAWSVQGARPKIEKLFF,TGTGCCTGGAGTGTGCAGGGGGCCCGACCTAAGATTGAAAAACTGTTTTTT
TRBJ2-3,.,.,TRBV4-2,CASSPGVYVTDTQYF,TGTGCCAGCAGCCCAGGGGTCTATGTCACAGATACGCAGTATTTT
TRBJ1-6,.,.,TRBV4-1,CASSQVGGGVSPLHF,TGCGCCAGCAGCCAAGTTGGCGGCGGGGTCTCACCCCTCCACTTT
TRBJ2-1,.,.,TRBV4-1,CASSHPTGTADNEQFF,TGCGCCAGCAGCCATCCGACCGGGACTGCAGACAATGAGCAGTTCTTC
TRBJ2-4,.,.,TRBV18,CASSPEAKNIQYF,TGTGCCAGCTCGCCAGAGGCCAAAAACATTCAGTACTTC
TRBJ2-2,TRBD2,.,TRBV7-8,CASSLRTSLNTGELFF,TGTGCCAGCAGCTTAAGGACTAGCTTGAACACCGGGGAGCTGTTTTTT
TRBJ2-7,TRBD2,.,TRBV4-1,CASSQGLAGGLYEQYF,TGCGCCAGCAGCCAAGGGCTAGCGGGGGGGTTGTACGAGCAGTACTTC
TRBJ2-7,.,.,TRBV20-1,CSASLRYEQYF,TGCAGTGCCTCGCTTAGATACGAGCAGTACTTC
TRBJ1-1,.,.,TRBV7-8,CASSINGESLNTEAFF,TGTGCCAGCAGCATAAATGGAGAGAGCCTGAACACTGAAGCTTTCTTT
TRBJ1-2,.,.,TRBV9,CASSVGERYSPYGYTF,TGTGCCAGCAGCGTAGGTGAAAGGTACAGTCCATATGGCTACACCTTC
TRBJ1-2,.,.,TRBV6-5,CASSRSPQGSYGYTF,TGTGCCAGCAGCCGTTCCCCGCAGGGGAGCTATGGCTACACCTTC
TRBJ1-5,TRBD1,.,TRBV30,CAWSVRPSGQGVGQPQHF,TGTGCCTGGAGTGTACGACCTTCGGGACAGGGAGTAGGTCAGCCCCAGCATTTT
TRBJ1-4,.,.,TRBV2,CASSEVRAVNEKLFF,TGTGCCAGCAGTGAAGTGCGGGCGGTTAATGAAAAACTGTTTTTT
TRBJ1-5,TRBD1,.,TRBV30,CAWRNRDRGHYQPQHF,TGTGCCTGGAGGAACCGGGACAGGGGGCACTATCAGCCCCAGCATTTT
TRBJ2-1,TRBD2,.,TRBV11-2,CASSFGGSGNEQFF,TGTGCCAGCAGCTTTGGCGGGAGTGGAAATGAGCAGTTCTTC
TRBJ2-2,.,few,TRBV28,CASESAGELFF,TGTGCCAGTGAGTCGGCCGGGGAGCTGTTTTTT
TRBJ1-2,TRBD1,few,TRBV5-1,CASSWTGDYGYTF,TGCGCCAGCAGCTGGACAGGAGACTATGGCTACACCTTC
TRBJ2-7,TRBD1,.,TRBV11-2,CASRTGTGSYEQYF,TGTGCCAGCAGAACCGGGACAGGGTCCTACGAGCAGTACTTC
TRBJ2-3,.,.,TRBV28,CASLSLAPADTQYF,TGTGCCAGCCTTTCTCTAGCACCTGCGGATACGCAGTATTTT
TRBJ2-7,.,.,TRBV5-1,CASSPTRSSEQYF,TGCGCCAGCAGCCCTACCCGTTCGAGCGAGCAGTACTTC
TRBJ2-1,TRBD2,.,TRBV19,CASSIEGGSSYNEQFF,TGTGCCAGTAGTATTGAGGGCGGGAGCTCCTACAATGAGCAGTTCTTC
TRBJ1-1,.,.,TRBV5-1,CASSAYSGLGEAFF,TGCGCCAGCAGCGCCTATTCAGGTCTTGGTGAAGCTTTCTTT
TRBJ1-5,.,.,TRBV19,CASMGAEEPGSNQPQHF,TGTGCCAGTATGGGGGCAGAGGAGCCCGGGAGCAATCAGCCCCAGCATTTT
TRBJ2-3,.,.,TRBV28,CASSFRGIGTDTQYF,TGTGCCAGCAGTTTTCGCGGTATTGGCACAGATACGCAGTATTTT
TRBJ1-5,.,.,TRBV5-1,CASSPDLGQPQHF,TGCGCCAGCAGCCCAGATCTAGGTCAGCCCCAGCATTTT
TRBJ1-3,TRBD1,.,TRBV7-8,CASSGGQGMRGNTIYF,TGTGCCAGCAGCGGCGGACAGGGCATGCGAGGAAACACCATATATTTT
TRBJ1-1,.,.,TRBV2,CASPLSTGEAFF,TGTGCCAGCCCCCTATCCACTGGTGAAGCTTTCTTT
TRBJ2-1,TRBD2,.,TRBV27,CASSLTTSGGGPNEQFF,TGTGCCAGCAGTTTAACTACTAGCGGGGGGGGGCCCAATGAGCAGTTCTTC
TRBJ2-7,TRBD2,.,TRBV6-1,CASSEGGRAYEQYF,TGTGCCAGCAGTGAAGGCGGGAGAGCCTACGAGCAGTACTTC
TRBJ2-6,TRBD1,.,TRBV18,CASSPLGQLSGANVLTF,TGTGCCAGCTCACCCTTGGGACAGCTCTCTGGGGCCAACGTCCTGACTTTC
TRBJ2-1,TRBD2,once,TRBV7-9,CASSPLAGNDNEQFF,TGTGCCAGCAGCCCCTTAGCGGGGAATGACAATGAGCAGTTCTTC
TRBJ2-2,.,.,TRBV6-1,CASSETVENTGELFF,TGTGCCAGCAGTGAAACGGTCGAGAACACCGGGGAGCTGTTTTTT
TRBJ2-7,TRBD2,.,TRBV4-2,CASSQAELSGDAYEQYF,TGTGCCAGCAGCCAAGCAGAGTTAAGCGGGGATGCCTACGAGCAGTACTTC
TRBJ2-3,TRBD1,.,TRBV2,CASSARGQRVGWTDTQYF,TGTGCCAGCAGCGCCCGGGGACAGAGGGTTGGATGGACAGATACGCAGTATTTT
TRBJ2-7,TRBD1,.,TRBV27,CASSIQDRVPYEQYF,TGTGCCAGCAGTATACAGGACAGGGTCCCCTACGAGCAGTACTTC
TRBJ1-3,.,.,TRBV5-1,CASSLDQGSGTIYF,TGCGCCAGCAGCTTGGATCAGGGCTCGGGCACCATATATTTT
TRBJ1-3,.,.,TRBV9,CASSAEGSSGNTIYF,TGTGCCAGCAGCGCCGAGGGTTCCTCTGGAAACACCATATATTTT
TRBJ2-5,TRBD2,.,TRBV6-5,CASTPGGTQETQYF,TGTGCCAGCACGCCGGGGGGTACCCAAGAGACCCAGTACTTC